The present TCR beta chain was sequenced within a study of T cells after yellow fever vaccination. About the research overall: When fractions had low cell numbers, they were prepared with SMART-Seq v4 Ultra Low Input.

Points from the study as a whole: Subsequent to the booster, the majority of primary-vaccination clones reappeared (approximately 95% CD4, 80% to 90% CD8).

Researchers made TCR cDNA using 5'RACE template switching, and this step added a universal primer site and UMIs. TCRdb independently ran MiXCR on the 5' RACE reads; one entry per CDR3 protein. The repertoire holds some 350,000 distinct CDR3 sequences, with approximately 3.9% as singletons. About this clonotype itself: Its target is not known. Sequence at one end of the junction differs from germline and may be a read error.

Germline-derived CDR1 and CDR2 are SEHNR and FQNEAQ (reference sequence). The CDR3 is 16 amino acids. The chain carries TRBV7-9 and TRBJ2-5, with 8 bases identical to TRBD2. This material consisted of PBMCs, taken 5 days after the yellow fever booster vaccination. The clonotype originates from a man aged 18-30 years who received the YFV17D yellow fever vaccine. CDR3 nucleotides: TGTGCCAGCAGCCTAGCCATACGCGGGGGGCCGGAGACCCAGTACTTC. As protein: CASSLAIRGGPETQYF.